Sequencing of this T cell receptor (beta chain) was carried out in a study of T cell responses to AZD1222 COVID-19 vaccine (TCRdb year 2021). Describing the broader study: A total of 230 to 250 trial participants underwent TCR sequencing, of whom around 200 received two doses of AZD1222 and about 25 received two doses of the MenACWY control vaccine. Trial participants were enrolled by age into subgroups of 18-55, 56-69 and 70-plus years, and around 140, 26 and 57 TCR-sequenced participants, respectively, were included in these subgroups.

Read against the paper, the sample's time point label means: baseline before first vaccination. Vaccinee samples came from UK trials COV001 and COV002, including a single-blind randomized controlled phase 2/3 trial of AZD1222 (ChAdOx1 nCoV-19) in healthy adults. Trial participant PBMC samples were collected at day 0 and day 28 after the second dose for TCRbeta chain sequencing. Results the study describes overall, beyond this receptor: The vaccine-associated CD4 TCRs covered the entire spike protein, and the dominant responses fell in regions 160-218 and 743-854. Participants were mostly white British, with more females than males. The authors suggested clonal diversity may have been underestimated. The 56-69-year group was small, and its depth increase did not reach significance, likely because of low power. Conclusions about previously exposed vaccinees are limited, since just a handful of AZD1222 recipients were seropositive for SARS-CoV-2 at baseline. Reportedly, almost half of the unique spike-specific TCRs recognized epitopes lying outside the regions that are mutated in the B.1.351 and B.1.1.7 variants. A significant rise in spike-specific TCR breadth and depth was observed after two AZD1222 doses relative to day 0 and relative to MenACWY recipients. Because no samples from the day 14 peak response were available, repertoires could be characterized only after the peak T cell response.

For this clone: The antigen this receptor binds is unknown. This sample also contains other DNA sequences that code for the same CDR3.

The CDR3 regions of human TCRbeta chains were subjected to immunosequencing. As for the original processing: Repertoire TCRs were checked for matches against a reference library of SARS-CoV-2-specific TCRs that had been generated using the MIRA antigen-specificity platform. Breadth was defined as the fraction of unique TCRs that were SARS-CoV-2-associated. Depth was defined as the fraction of total T cells that were SARS-CoV-2-associated. Each spike-specific TCR was assigned to its reactive spike region and to a CD4 or CD8 class using the MIRA data. Log10-transformed breadth and depth values were compared by one-way ANOVA with Sidak's multiple comparisons tests. Sourced from immuneACCESS, this table was stored by TCRdb with only in-frame sequences that have V and J called. A share of the clones is absent; for the studies checked, an unresolved V gene accounts for under half, and the remainder has no known explanation. V and J calls and clone size are as listed in that table; D and trimming were resolved from the DNA. The data table for this sample lists over 130,000 clones. The ten top clones hold about 2% of the sample.

From the cysteine through the phenylalanine, the CDR3 covers 11 amino acids. Of the read, only the CDR3 DNA is kept; its 33 bases are in frame from base 1. The CDR1 and CDR2 encoded by the germline V gene are SNHLY and FYNNEI. The germline ends are 2 bases apart after V is trimmed by 4 bases and J by 4 bases. Material for sequencing was peripheral blood. The clonotype comes from an adult in good health. The sequence links TRBV2 to TRBJ1-3; the D gene cannot be named for sure. The CDR3 reads as follows: CASSAGNTIYF. The bases are TGTGCCAGCAGTGCCGGAAACACCATATATTTT.